The rows below give T cell receptor beta chains drawn from one sample of a study of T-cell reconstitution after alpha-beta-depleted transplantation in children. TCRdb reanalysed the PCR reads using MiXCR and keeps one entry per CDR3 protein. Found here are about 500,000 distinct CDR3 sequences, around a third of them singletons; the top ten hold around 2.4%. Source: PBMCs from the stem cell graft donor, taken from the stem cell graft. The receptors were gathered from a human donor who donated a stem cell graft to a child with aplastic anemia. The CDR3 runs from the conserved cysteine through the conserved F or W. Fields, in order: clone size, J gene, V gene, D gene, CDR3 DNA, CDR3 protein. D genes are given only for firm matches. The size entry is marked missing in some rows and otherwise reads once, few, many or a size class.

NA | TRBJ1-2 | TRBV5-5 | NA | TGTGCCAGCAGCCTAGAGTGGGGGGGAGGCTACACCTTC | CASSLEWGGGYTF
NA | TRBJ2-1 | TRBV7-9 | NA | TGTGCCAGCAGCTCTCAGGGCCTCAGCTCCTACAATGAGCAGTTCTTC | CASSSQGLSSYNEQFF
few | TRBJ2-7 | TRBV4-1 | NA | TGCGCCAGCAGCCAAGATGAGGGGTCGACCTCCTACGAGCAGTACTTC | CASSQDEGSTSYEQYF
few | TRBJ1-5 | TRBV20-1 | TRBD1 | TGCAGTGCTCGTAACGAGGGACAGTTAAATCAGCCCCAGCATTTT | CSARNEGQLNQPQHF
few | TRBJ2-7 | TRBV29-1 | TRBD1 | TGCAGCGCAAACAGGGGGCCCCTCGAGCAGTACTTC | CSANRGPLEQYF
few | TRBJ2-3 | TRBV7-9 | NA | TGTGCCAGCAGCCCTTCCGCGGGAGATACGCAGTATTTT | CASSPSAGDTQYF
NA | TRBJ2-2 | TRBV12-3/TRBV12-4 | NA | TGTGCCAGCAGCCCCCTAGCGTGGTTCGACACCGGGGAGCTGTTTTTT | CASSPLAWFDTGELFF
NA | TRBJ1-6 | TRBV27 | NA | TGTGCCAGCAGGGAAGGCAGCTATAATTCACCCCTCCACTTT | CASREGSYNSPLHF
few | TRBJ1-1 | TRBV10-3 | NA | TGTGCCATCAATAACCCGACAGGCAAAAACACTGAAGCTTTCTTT | CAINNPTGKNTEAFF
NA | TRBJ2-7 | TRBV2 | NA | TGTGCCAGCGTTGACGGAGGGGCTCGGTACGAGCAGTACTTC | CASVDGGARYEQYF
NA | TRBJ2-1 | TRBV7-9 | TRBD1 | TGTGCCAGCAGCTTCTGGACAGGGTACAATGAGCAGTTCTTC | CASSFWTGYNEQFF
NA | TRBJ1-1 | TRBV12-3/TRBV12-4 | NA | TGTGCCAGCACCCTAGAGGGAGGAGGCACTGAAGCTTTCTTT | CASTLEGGGTEAFF
NA | TRBJ1-5 | TRBV6-1 | TRBD1 | TGTGCCAGCAGCGGACAGGGGAGAGGTCAGCCCCAGCATTTT | CASSGQGRGQPQHF
few | TRBJ1-1 | TRBV7-9 | NA | TGTGCCAGCAGAGCGGAGAACACTGAAGCTTTCTTT | CASRAENTEAFF
NA | TRBJ2-2 | TRBV20-1 | NA | TGCAGTGCTAGGAGAGAACAGTCGGGCACCGGGGAGCTGTTTTTT | CSARREQSGTGELFF